The rows below give T cell receptor beta chains drawn from one sample of a study of T cells in Graves' hyperthyroidism and ophthalmopathy. TCRdb redid the calling of the multiplex PCR reads with MiXCR, one entry per CDR3 protein. The sample yields around 350,000 distinct CDR3 sequences, about a fifth seen once. The sequencing sample was made of blood. The source is a woman between 18 and 29 years old with Graves' hyperthyroidism. Each CDR3 is given with its conserved first and last residue. A D gene is named only where the DNA matches it firmly. Size is omitted from some rows. Given values are once, few, many or a class for expanded clones.

j_gene	d_gene	v_gene	abundance	CDR3aa	CDR3nt
TRBJ2-7	-	TRBV30	many	CAWSVQNQQYF	TGTGCCTGGAGTGTACAAAACCAGCAGTACTTC
TRBJ1-1	-	TRBV11-1	once	CASDVGEARVWDSEAFF	TGTGCCAGCGACGTGGGGGAGGCGAGAGTATGGGACTCTGAAGCTTTCTTT
TRBJ2-7	TRBD1	TRBV27	many	CASSPTGTGFSEQYF	TGTGCCAGCAGTCCCACCGGGACAGGGTTTAGCGAGCAGTACTTC
TRBJ1-5	-	TRBV7-8	-	CASVLGGNQPQHF	TGTGCCAGCGTTTTGGGGGGCAATCAGCCCCAGCATTTT
TRBJ2-7	-	TRBV11-2	-	CASGRGNEQYF	TGTGCCAGCGGCCGGGGGAACGAGCAGTACTTC
TRBJ1-1	-	TRBV5-1	many	CASSLGANRVNTEAFF	TGCGCCAGCAGCTTGGGGGCCAACAGGGTGAACACTGAAGCTTTCTTT
TRBJ1-1	-	TRBV3-1	many	CASSPYGGPRTEAFF	TGTGCCAGCAGCCCGTATGGGGGGCCGAGAACTGAAGCTTTCTTT
TRBJ2-5	-	TRBV6-5	many	CASSYSNQGRTQYF	TGTGCCAGCAGTTACTCGAACCAGGGTCGGACCCAGTACTTC
TRBJ1-1	TRBD1	TRBV13	many	CASSSLDRGGNTEAFF	TGTGCCAGCAGCTCCCTGGACAGGGGAGGGAACACTGAAGCTTTCTTT
TRBJ1-1	-	TRBV5-1	many	CASSLGPGEFNTEAFF	TGCGCCAGCAGCTTAGGTCCCGGAGAGTTCAACACTGAAGCTTTCTTT
TRBJ2-5	-	TRBV20-1	many	CSAGTIAGSQETQYF	TGCAGTGCTGGGACCATTGCGGGGTCCCAAGAGACCCAGTACTTC
TRBJ1-2	-	TRBV10-3	many	CAISDQTKAGGYTF	TGTGCCATCAGTGACCAAACCAAAGCGGGGGGCTACACCTTC
TRBJ2-2	-	TRBV11-1	few	CASSLGVLGLSGELFF	TGTGCCAGCAGCTTAGGCGTTTTGGGGCTAAGCGGGGAGCTGTTTTTT
TRBJ2-5	-	TRBV9	many	CASSQHGGQETQYF	TGTGCCAGCAGCCAACACGGGGGTCAAGAGACCCAGTACTTC
TRBJ2-7	-	TRBV7-2	many	CASSLDRIISYEQYF	TGTGCCAGCAGCTTAGACAGGATAATCTCCTACGAGCAGTACTTC
TRBJ2-7	TRBD1	TRBV10-3	many	CAIAGTDPYEQYF	TGTGCCATCGCCGGGACAGATCCCTACGAGCAGTACTTC
TRBJ1-1	-	TRBV6-1	-	CASRQGRLNTEAFF	TGTGCCAGCAGACAAGGACGTTTGAACACTGAAGCTTTCTTT
TRBJ1-3	-	TRBV7-9	many	CASSLASEDTIYF	TGTGCCAGCAGCTTAGCTTCCGAAGACACCATATATTTT
TRBJ2-7	TRBD2	TRBV11-2	few	CATSGGGPYEQYF	TGTGCCACTAGCGGGGGAGGCCCCTACGAGCAGTACTTC
TRBJ2-5	TRBD2	TRBV6-1	many	CASGRLLAGKGETQYF	TGTGCCAGCGGGCGGTTACTAGCGGGGAAGGGGGAGACCCAGTACTTC
TRBJ1-5	TRBD1	TRBV6-2/TRBV6-3	-	CASSDGRGYQPQHF	TGTGCCAGCAGTGATGGCAGGGGGTATCAGCCCCAGCATTTT
TRBJ2-4	-	TRBV15	-	CATSYLGQTGPIKYF	TGTGCCACCAGCTACCTGGGGCAGACAGGACCCATTAAGTACTTC
TRBJ1-1	-	TRBV2	many	CASSARQVNTEAFF	TGTGCCAGCAGTGCCAGACAGGTGAACACTGAAGCTTTCTTT
TRBJ2-7	TRBD1	TRBV4-1	many	CASSHVTGRRRYEQYF	TGCGCCAGCAGCCACGTGACAGGGCGCCGGAGGTACGAGCAGTACTTC
TRBJ1-2	-	TRBV28	many	CASSFQPTGYGYTF	TGTGCCAGCAGTTTTCAGCCGACAGGCTATGGCTACACCTTC
TRBJ2-5	-	TRBV20-1	-	CSAASDQETQYF	TGCAGTGCAGCCAGCGACCAAGAGACCCAGTACTTC
TRBJ1-3	-	TRBV4-2	-	CASSGLFRANSGNTIYF	TGTGCCAGCAGCGGTCTCTTCCGGGCCAACTCTGGAAACACCATATATTTT
TRBJ2-7	-	TRBV29-1	many	CSVVGQVAYEQYF	TGCAGCGTTGTCGGGCAGGTCGCCTACGAGCAGTACTTC
TRBJ1-5	-	TRBV12-5	few	CASGLWGNQPQHF	TGTGCTAGTGGTTTGTGGGGAAATCAGCCCCAGCATTTT
TRBJ2-7	-	TRBV10-3	many	CAISEGYPAGSYEQYF	TGTGCCATCAGTGAGGGTTACCCGGCCGGATCCTACGAGCAGTACTTC
TRBJ2-7	-	TRBV19	-	CASSTRDYEQYF	TGTGCCAGTAGTACCCGGGACTACGAGCAGTACTTC
TRBJ1-1	TRBD1	TRBV2	many	CASSYQGAAEAFF	TGTGCCAGCAGTTATCAGGGGGCGGCTGAAGCTTTCTTT
TRBJ1-5	TRBD1	TRBV6-5	many	CASSFPRDRGNQPQHF	TGTGCCAGCAGTTTCCCCCGGGACAGGGGTAATCAGCCCCAGCATTTT
TRBJ2-5	-	TRBV7-9	many	CASSLARRTVQETQYF	TGTGCCAGCAGCTTAGCCCGGCGCACAGTCCAAGAGACCCAGTACTTC
TRBJ2-5	TRBD2	TRBV20-1	many	CSARDEASGGGLETQYF	TGCAGTGCTAGAGATGAGGCTAGCGGGGGGGGCTTAGAGACCCAGTACTTC
TRBJ2-5	TRBD2	TRBV19	many	CASSAEGTSVYQETQYF	TGTGCCAGTAGTGCCGAAGGGACTAGCGTGTACCAAGAGACCCAGTACTTC
TRBJ2-1	-	TRBV6-2/TRBV6-3	-	CASTTPAIRNNEQFF	TGTGCCAGCACCACCCCGGCCATCCGCAACAATGAGCAGTTCTTC
TRBJ1-2	-	TRBV15	-	CATSRVGPAGSYGYTF	TGTGCCACCAGCAGAGTTGGACCGGCAGGGTCGTATGGCTACACCTTC
TRBJ1-1	TRBD1	TRBV7-3	many	CASRGGADTEAFF	TGTGCCAGCAGAGGGGGCGCAGACACTGAAGCTTTCTTT
TRBJ1-1	-	TRBV7-6	many	CASSPQVTNTEAFF	TGTGCCAGCAGCCCCCAGGTCACGAACACTGAAGCTTTCTTT
TRBJ2-5	-	TRBV18	many	CASSPPWTGGARQYF	TGTGCCAGCTCACCACCCTGGACAGGCGGGGCTCGCCAGTACTTC
TRBJ1-1	-	TRBV6-2/TRBV6-3	many	CASSKNDREAFF	TGTGCCAGCAGTAAAAATGACAGGGAAGCTTTCTTT
TRBJ1-1	TRBD1	TRBV13	few	CASSLEGQPNTEAFF	TGTGCCAGCAGCTTGGAGGGACAGCCGAACACTGAAGCTTTCTTT
TRBJ2-2	TRBD2	TRBV6-5	-	CASSSIAGANTGELFF	TGTGCCAGCAGTTCCATAGCGGGAGCGAACACCGGGGAGCTGTTTTTT
TRBJ2-5	-	TRBV12-3/TRBV12-4	many	CASSFGTADGETQYF	TGTGCCAGCAGTTTCGGGACTGCGGATGGGGAGACCCAGTACTTC
TRBJ2-7	-	TRBV20-1	-	CSARDPTKGDEQYF	TGCAGTGCTAGAGATCCGACAAAGGGGGACGAGCAGTACTTC
TRBJ1-2	-	TRBV7-9	many	CASRVLGDYGYTF	TGTGCCAGCAGAGTGTTAGGGGACTATGGCTACACCTTC